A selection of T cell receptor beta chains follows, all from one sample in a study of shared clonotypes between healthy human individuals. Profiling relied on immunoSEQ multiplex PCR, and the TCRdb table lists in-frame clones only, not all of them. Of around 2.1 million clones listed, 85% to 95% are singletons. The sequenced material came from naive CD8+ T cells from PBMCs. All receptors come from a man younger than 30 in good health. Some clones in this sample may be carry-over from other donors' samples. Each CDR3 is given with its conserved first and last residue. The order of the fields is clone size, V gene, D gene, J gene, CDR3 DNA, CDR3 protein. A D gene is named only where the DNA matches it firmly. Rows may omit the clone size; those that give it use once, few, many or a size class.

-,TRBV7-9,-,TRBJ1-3,TGTGCCAGCAGCTTGCAGGGCAGCGGGGACACCATATATTTT,CASSLQGSGDTIYF
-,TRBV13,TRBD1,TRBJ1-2,TGTGCCAGCAGCTTCCCGGGACAGGTCCGGGCGAATTATGGCTACACCTTC,CASSFPGQVRANYGYTF
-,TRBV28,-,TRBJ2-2,TGTGCCAGCAGTGGGTCAAGGGAGCTGTTTTTT,CASSGSRELFF
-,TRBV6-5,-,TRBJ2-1,TGTGCCAGCAGTTATGGCGGATTCGGCTCCTACAATGAGCAGTTCTTC,CASSYGGFGSYNEQFF
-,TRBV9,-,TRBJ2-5,TGTGCCAGCAGCCGGACACGGGACGGGGAGACCCAGTACTTC,CASSRTRDGETQYF
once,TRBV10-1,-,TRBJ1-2,TGCGCCAGCAGTGAGTCTCGATACTATGGCTACACCTTC,CASSESRYYGYTF
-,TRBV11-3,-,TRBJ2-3,TGTGCCAGCAGCCCCCGGCAGTTCACAGATACGCAGTATTTT,CASSPRQFTDTQYF
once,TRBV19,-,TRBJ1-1,TGTGCCAGTCTAGTATATGACCCTTTAGGAGAGAACACTGAAGCTTTCTTT,CASLVYDPLGENTEAFF
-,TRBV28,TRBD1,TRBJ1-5,TGTGCCAGCAGTGCCGGACAGGGGGAAAATAGCAATCAGCCCCAGCATTTT,CASSAGQGENSNQPQHF
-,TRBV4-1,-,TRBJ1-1,TGCGCCAGCAGCCAAGAGGGTGGAGGGATTAGCGCTGAAGCTTTCTTT,CASSQEGGGISAEAFF
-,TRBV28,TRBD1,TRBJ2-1,TGTGCCAGCAGTCCCGCGGACAGGGGCAATGAGCAGTTCTTC,CASSPADRGNEQFF
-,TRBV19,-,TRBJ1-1,TGTGCCACCCAGACACTAACTGAAGCTTTCTTT,CATQTLTEAFF
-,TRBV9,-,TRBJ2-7,TGTGCCAGCTCGAAGACAGAGCACTACGAGCAGTACTTC,CASSKTEHYEQYF
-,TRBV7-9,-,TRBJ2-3,TGTGCCAGCAGCTCGGACCTCGATGCCACAGATACGCAGTATTTT,CASSSDLDATDTQYF
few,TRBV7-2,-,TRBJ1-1,TGTGCCAGCAGCCCGAGGGATAGCATGAACACTGAAGCTTTCTTT,CASSPRDSMNTEAFF
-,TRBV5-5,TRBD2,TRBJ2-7,TGTGCCAGCAGCGTAAGCGGGAGGGGGGAGCAGTACTTC,CASSVSGRGEQYF
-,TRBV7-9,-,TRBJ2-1,TGTGCCAGCAGCCCTCTCCGAAGAGGGTACAATGAGCAGTTCTTC,CASSPLRRGYNEQFF
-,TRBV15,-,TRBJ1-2,TGTGCCACCAGCTCACGATCCGGGGGAAACTATGGCTACACCTTC,CATSSRSGGNYGYTF
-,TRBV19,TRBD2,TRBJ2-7,TGTGCCAGTAGTGTCAGCGGGAGCTATTCCTACGAGCAGTACTTC,CASSVSGSYSYEQYF
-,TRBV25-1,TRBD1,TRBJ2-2,TGTGCCAGCAGCTCCCGGACAGGATCGAACACCGGGGAGCTGTTTTTT,CASSSRTGSNTGELFF
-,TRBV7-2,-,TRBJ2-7,TGTGCCAGCAGCTTTCTGCCAGGTTCCTACGAGCAGTACTTC,CASSFLPGSYEQYF
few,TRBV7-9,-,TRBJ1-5,TGTGCCAGCAGCTTAATGGGAATCAATCAGCCCCAGCATTTT,CASSLMGINQPQHF
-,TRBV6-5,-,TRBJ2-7,TGTGCCAGCAGGACCTGGGACTCCTACGAGCAGTACTTC,CASRTWDSYEQYF
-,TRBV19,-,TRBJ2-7,TGTGCCAGTAGTATTCGAGGGGCTTACACCTACGAGCAGTACTTC,CASSIRGAYTYEQYF
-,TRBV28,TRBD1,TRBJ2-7,TGTGCCAGCAGCCTACAGGGGGCTGCGTACGAGCAGTACTTC,CASSLQGAAYEQYF
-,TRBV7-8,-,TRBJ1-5,TGTGCCAGCAGCTTGGGGGCCAGGGGAGGTGGTCAGCCCCAGCATTTT,CASSLGARGGGQPQHF
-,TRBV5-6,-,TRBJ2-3,TGTGCCAGCAGCTTGGTGTCAGCCCGAGCAATAGATACGCAGTATTTT,CASSLVSARAIDTQYF
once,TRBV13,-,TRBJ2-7,TGTGCCAGCAGCTTTGGGGGGATCAGCTCCTACGAGCAGTACTTC,CASSFGGISSYEQYF
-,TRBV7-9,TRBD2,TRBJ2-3,TGTGCCAGCAGCCCCCCCGTGGGAGGGGTAGATACGCAGTATTTT,CASSPPVGGVDTQYF
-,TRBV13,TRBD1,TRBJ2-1,TGTGCCAGCAGCGGACAGGGGGCGTCCTACAATGAGCAGTTCTTC,CASSGQGASYNEQFF
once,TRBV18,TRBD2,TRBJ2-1,TGTGCCAGCTCACCCCGCCGACTAGCGGCTACCTACAATGAGCAGTTCTTC,CASSPRRLAATYNEQFF
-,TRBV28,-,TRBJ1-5,TGTGCCAGCAATCCCGGGACAAGCAATCAGCCCCAGCATTTT,CASNPGTSNQPQHF
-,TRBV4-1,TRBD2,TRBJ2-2,TGCGCCAGCAGCCAAGTTCGGCGGGAGGGCCTCATCGGGGAGCTGTTTTTT,CASSQVRREGLIGELFF
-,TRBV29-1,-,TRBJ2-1,TGCAGCGTTGATTATCGTGTGGGGGTGGGACCTATCGAGCAGTTCTTC,CSVDYRVGVGPIEQFF
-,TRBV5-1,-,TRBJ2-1,TGCGCCAGCAGCGTCGGCGACTCCTACAATGAGCAGTTCTTC,CASSVGDSYNEQFF
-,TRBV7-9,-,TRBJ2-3,TGTGCCAGCAGCTTAGTCCGGGGGCTCACAGATACGCAGTATTTT,CASSLVRGLTDTQYF
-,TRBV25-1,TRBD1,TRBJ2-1,TGTGCCAGCTCCGGACAGGGGGCCGAGCAGTTCTTC,CASSGQGAEQFF
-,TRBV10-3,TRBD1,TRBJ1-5,TGTGCCATCACCGAGGACAGGGAGCGCAATCAGCCCCAGCATTTT,CAITEDRERNQPQHF
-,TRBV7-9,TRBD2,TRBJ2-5,TGTGCCAGCAGCTTAGTGACTAGCGGCCAAGAGACCCAGTACTTC,CASSLVTSGQETQYF
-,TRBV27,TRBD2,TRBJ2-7,TGTGCCAGCAGTTTAAGGGTTGCTAGCGGGACGTACGAGCAGTACTTC,CASSLRVASGTYEQYF
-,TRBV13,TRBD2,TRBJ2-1,TGTGCCAGCCGTGGCGGGAGCTCCTACAATGAGCAGTTCTTC,CASRGGSSYNEQFF
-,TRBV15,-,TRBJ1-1,TGTGCCACCAGCAGTCAGGACATCCACACTGAAGCTTTCTTT,CATSSQDIHTEAFF
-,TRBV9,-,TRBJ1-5,TGTGCCAGTTCAAGCGGGGATGGTCAGCCCCAGCATTTT,CASSSGDGQPQHF
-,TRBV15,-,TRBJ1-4,TGTGCCACCAGCAGAGATCTCGGGGCCTCCCCGGGTGAAAAACTGTTTTTT,CATSRDLGASPGEKLFF
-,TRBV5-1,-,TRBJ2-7,TGCGCCAGCAGCTTGGATCGGACGAGCTCCTACGAGCAGTACTTC,CASSLDRTSSYEQYF
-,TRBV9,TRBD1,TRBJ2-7,TGTGCCAGCAGCACCTCCGGGACAGGGAGAGGCGAGCAGTACTTC,CASSTSGTGRGEQYF
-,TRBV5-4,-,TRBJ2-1,TGTGCCAGCAGCTTGGATGGGAATTACAATGAGCAGTTCTTC,CASSLDGNYNEQFF
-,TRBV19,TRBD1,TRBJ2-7,TGTGCCAGTAGTATTCTGAGGGACAGGGGACGCGAGCAGTACTTC,CASSILRDRGREQYF
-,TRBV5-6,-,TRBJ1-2,TGTGCCAGCAGCTGGGGTAGTGTCGGCGGCTACACCTTC,CASSWGSVGGYTF
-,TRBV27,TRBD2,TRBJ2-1,TGTGCCAGCAGTGAAACTAGCGGGGTCTACAATGAGCAGTTCTTC,CASSETSGVYNEQFF
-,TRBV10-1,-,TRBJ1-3,TGCGCCAGCAGTGAGTCGAGGGCTGGAAACACCATATATTTT,CASSESRAGNTIYF
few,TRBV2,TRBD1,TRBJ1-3,TGTGCCAAACTGGACAGGGTTGGAAACACCATATATTTT,CAKLDRVGNTIYF
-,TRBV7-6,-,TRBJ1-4,TGTGCCAGCAGCTTTACGCGGGACGTGGGTGAAAAACTGTTTTTT,CASSFTRDVGEKLFF